The source of this T cell receptor (beta chain) is a study of blood T cell repertoires in COVID-19 (TCRdb year 2020). For context, the study as a whole: Collaborator samples came from the United States, Italy and Spain and covered acute and convalescent phases of COVID-19. The prospective study material was composed of cDNA or gDNA derived from T cells, B-cell-depleted T cells, or PBMCs. Deeply sampled blood TCRbeta repertoires from subjects exposed to, actively infected with, or recovered from COVID-19 were included in the dataset. HLA class I and class II types, where available, came from metadata supplied by the sample provider rather than from assay-based typing. The sample metadata nearly always contained a de-identified subject ID, COVID-19 status, age in years and sex. A freely available public database, intended as a resource for researchers studying the immune response to SARS-CoV-2, is where the repertoires were released. The samples were drawn from the first 160 participants of the ongoing ImmuneRACE study and from about 1,200 subjects provided by 6 global collaborators.

The collaborating institutions used their own protocols to collect whole blood in K2EDTA tubes. Collaborator samples were shipped for TCRbeta analysis as frozen whole blood, isolated PBMCs, or DNA extracted from either sample type. TCRbeta CDR3 regions were amplified from genomic DNA by means of the immunoSEQ Assay, a bias-controlled multiplex PCR. The authors' analysis ran thus. The number of nucleated cells in each sample was estimated from the amplification of reference gene primers within the assay. To quantify the absolute abundance of each unique TCRbeta CDR3 rearrangement, sequence reads were collapsed and filtered. For each sample, productive Simpson clonality was calculated as the square root of Simpson's diversity index across productive rearrangements. The clones in this table, taken by TCRdb from immuneACCESS, are in-frame only. Not every clone is retained; where verified, under half of the shortfall comes from an unresolved V gene, and the cause of the rest is unknown. The V and J calls and clone size come from that table; D and trimming were worked out from the DNA. The sample yields 12,000 to 15,000 clones; 60% to 85% were counted once. Of the sample, approximately 15% falls within the top ten clones.

The germline V gene (reference sequence) yields SEHNR for CDR1 and FQNEAQ for CDR2. The CDR3 numbers 14 residues from cysteine through phenylalanine. Solely the CDR3 DNA is kept, with 42 bases framed from the first base. Compared with germline, V lacks 5 bases and J lacks 5 bases; bases without a gene match: 5. Points on this clone: Its recognized antigen is unknown. No base-level quality is on record; no much larger clone is a single base apart.

The paper's findings and limits, for the study overall: How much clinical and demographic metadata was included differed by source and by participant, and the metadata was provided uncurated.

The sample taken for sequencing was peripheral blood. This TCR came from a man between 60 and 75 years old with acute or convalescent COVID-19. The rearrangement joined TRBV7-9 to TRBJ1-4, and TRBD1 aligns with 7 junction nucleotides. Here is the DNA: TGTGCCAGCAGCCGAGAACAGGGGAATGAAAAACTGTTTTTT. Its translation is CASSREQGNEKLFF.